Here is one T cell receptor (beta chain) with its context. These data are taken from a study of patients and donors after allogeneic stem cell transplantation. Per the germline V gene, CDR1 is DFQATT and CDR2 is SNEGSKA (reference sequence). This CDR3 spans 14 amino acids. V trimming: 1 base; J trimming: 4 bases; junction bases outside the gene matches: 6. TCRdb re-called the RT-PCR reads with MiXCR, one entry per CDR3 protein. Of roughly 880,000 distinct CDR3 sequences listed, 18% are singletons. The sequence derives from a human donor who was either an allogeneic HSCT recipient or a stem cell or donor lymphocyte infusion donor (not recorded which). It is not recorded whose cells these are; they may come from a transplant donor. Material for sequencing was blood, either unsorted or a sorted T cell fraction (not recorded which). This chain connects TRBV20-1 to TRBJ2-7; 8 nucleotides agree with TRBD2. Here the CDR3 reads CSARVSGVPYEQYF. Written as DNA, the CDR3 is TGCAGTGCTAGAGTTAGCGGGGTTCCTTACGAGCAGTACTTC.